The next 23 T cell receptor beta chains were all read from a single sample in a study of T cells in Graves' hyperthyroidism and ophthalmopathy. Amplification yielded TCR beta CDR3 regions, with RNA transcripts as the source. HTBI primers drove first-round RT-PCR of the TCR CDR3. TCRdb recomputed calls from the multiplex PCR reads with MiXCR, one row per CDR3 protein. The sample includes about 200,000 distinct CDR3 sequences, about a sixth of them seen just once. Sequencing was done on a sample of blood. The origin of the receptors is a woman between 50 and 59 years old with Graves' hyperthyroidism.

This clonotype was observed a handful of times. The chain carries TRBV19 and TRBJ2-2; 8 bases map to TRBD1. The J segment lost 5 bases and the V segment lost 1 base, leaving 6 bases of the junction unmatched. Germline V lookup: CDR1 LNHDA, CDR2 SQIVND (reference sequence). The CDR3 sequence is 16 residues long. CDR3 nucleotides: TGTGCCAGTAGTATAGGAGACAGGGGTCGGACCGGGGAGCTGTTTTTT. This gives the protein CASSIGDRGRTGELFF. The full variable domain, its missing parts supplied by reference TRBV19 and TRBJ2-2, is DGGITQSPKYLFRKEGQNVTLSCEQNLNHDAMYWYRQDPGQGLRLIYYSQIVNDFQKGDIAEGYSVSREKKESFPLTVTSAQKNPTAFYLCASSIGDRGRTGELFFGEGSRLTVL.

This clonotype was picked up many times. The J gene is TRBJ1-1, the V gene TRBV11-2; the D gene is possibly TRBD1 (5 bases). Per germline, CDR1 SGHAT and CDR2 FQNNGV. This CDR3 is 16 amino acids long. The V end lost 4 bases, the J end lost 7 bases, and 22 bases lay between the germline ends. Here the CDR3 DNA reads TGTGCCAGCAGCTCATCATTGATGGGGCGGCATGGTGAAGCTTTCTTT. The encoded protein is CASSSSLMGRHGEAFF.

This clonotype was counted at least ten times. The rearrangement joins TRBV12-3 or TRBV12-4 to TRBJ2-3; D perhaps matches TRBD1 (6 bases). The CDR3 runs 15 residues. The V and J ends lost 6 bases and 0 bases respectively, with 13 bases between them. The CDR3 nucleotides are TGTGCCAGCAGACTTAGGGGGATTAGCACAGATACGCAGTATTTT. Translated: CASRLRGISTDTQYF.

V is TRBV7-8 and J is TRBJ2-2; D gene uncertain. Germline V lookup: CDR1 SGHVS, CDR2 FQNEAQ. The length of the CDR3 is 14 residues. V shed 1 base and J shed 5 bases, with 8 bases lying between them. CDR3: CASSLGRATGELFF. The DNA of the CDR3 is TGTGCCAGCAGCTTAGGGCGTGCGACCGGGGAGCTGTTTTTT.

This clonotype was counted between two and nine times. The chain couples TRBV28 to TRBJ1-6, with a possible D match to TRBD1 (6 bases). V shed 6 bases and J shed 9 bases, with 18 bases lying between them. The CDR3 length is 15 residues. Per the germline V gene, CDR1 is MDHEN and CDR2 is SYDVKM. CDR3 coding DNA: TGTGCCAGCAGGGGGGGCTGGGTGAGCGGTTCACCCCTCCACTTT. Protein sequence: CASRGGWVSGSPLHF.

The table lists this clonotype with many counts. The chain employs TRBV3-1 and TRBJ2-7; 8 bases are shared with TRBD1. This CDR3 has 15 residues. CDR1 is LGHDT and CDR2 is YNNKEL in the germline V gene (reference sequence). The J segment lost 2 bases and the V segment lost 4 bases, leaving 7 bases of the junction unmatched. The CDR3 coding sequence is TGTGCCAGCAGCCCCCAGGGGGCCGCCACCTACGAGCAGTACTTC. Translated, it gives CASSPQGAATYEQYF.

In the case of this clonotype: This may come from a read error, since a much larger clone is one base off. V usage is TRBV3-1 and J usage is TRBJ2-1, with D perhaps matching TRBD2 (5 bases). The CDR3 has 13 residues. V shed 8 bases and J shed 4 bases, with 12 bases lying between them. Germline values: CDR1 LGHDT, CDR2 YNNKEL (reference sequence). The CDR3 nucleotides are TGTGCCAGCGGGAGAACTGGGTACAATGAGCAGTTCTTC. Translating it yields CASGRTGYNEQFF.

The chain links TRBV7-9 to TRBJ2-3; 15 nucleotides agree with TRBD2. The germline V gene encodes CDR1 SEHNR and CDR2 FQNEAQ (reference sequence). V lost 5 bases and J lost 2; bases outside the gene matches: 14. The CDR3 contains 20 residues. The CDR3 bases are TGTGCCAGCAGCAAGACGGGACTAGCGGGAGGACAAAGTTTCACAGATACGCAGTATTTT. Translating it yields CASSKTGLAGGQSFTDTQYF.

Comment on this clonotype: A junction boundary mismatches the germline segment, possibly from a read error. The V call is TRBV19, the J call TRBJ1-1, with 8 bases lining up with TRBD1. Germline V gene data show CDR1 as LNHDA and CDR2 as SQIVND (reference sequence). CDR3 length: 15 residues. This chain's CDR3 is CASSIHQGANTEASF. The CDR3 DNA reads TGTGCCAGTAGTATACACCAGGGGGCGAACACTGAAGCTTCCTTT. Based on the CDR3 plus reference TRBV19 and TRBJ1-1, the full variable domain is DGGITQSPKYLFRKEGQNVTLSCEQNLNHDAMYWYRQDPGQGLRLIYYSQIVNDFQKGDIAEGYSVSREKKESFPLTVTSAQKNPTAFYLCASSIHQGANTEASFGQGTRLTVV.

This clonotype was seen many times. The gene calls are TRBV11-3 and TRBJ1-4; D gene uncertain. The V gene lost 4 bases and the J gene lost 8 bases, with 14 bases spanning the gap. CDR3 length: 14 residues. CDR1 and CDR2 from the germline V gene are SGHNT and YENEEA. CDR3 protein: CASSSRRHHEKLFF. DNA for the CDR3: TGTGCCAGCAGCTCCCGCAGGCACCACGAAAAACTGTTTTTT.

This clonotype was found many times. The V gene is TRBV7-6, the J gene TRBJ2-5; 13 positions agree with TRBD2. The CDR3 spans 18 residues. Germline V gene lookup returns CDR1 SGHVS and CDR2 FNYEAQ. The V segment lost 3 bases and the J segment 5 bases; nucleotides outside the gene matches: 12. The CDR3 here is CASSFSPPTSGRQETQYF. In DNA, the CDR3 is TGTGCCAGCAGCTTTAGTCCCCCGACTAGCGGGAGGCAGGAGACCCAGTACTTC.

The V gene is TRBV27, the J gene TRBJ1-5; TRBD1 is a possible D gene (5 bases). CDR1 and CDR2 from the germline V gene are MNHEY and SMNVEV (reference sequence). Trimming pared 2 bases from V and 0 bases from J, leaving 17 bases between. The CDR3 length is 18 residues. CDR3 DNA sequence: TGTGCCAGCAGTTTACATGGGGCCCGACGTAGTAGCAATCAGCCCCAGCATTTT. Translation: CASSLHGARRSSNQPQHF.

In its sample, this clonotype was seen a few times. The CDR3 region is CASGHAAHPGWEQYF. The CDR3 DNA is TGTGCCAGCGGACACGCGGCGCACCCGGGATGGGAGCAGTACTTC. The gene calls are TRBV12-3 or TRBV12-4 and TRBJ2-7, with D perhaps TRBD1 or TRBD2 (5 bases each). This CDR3 has 15 amino acids. V dropped 8 bases and J dropped 7 bases, with 24 bases sitting between them.

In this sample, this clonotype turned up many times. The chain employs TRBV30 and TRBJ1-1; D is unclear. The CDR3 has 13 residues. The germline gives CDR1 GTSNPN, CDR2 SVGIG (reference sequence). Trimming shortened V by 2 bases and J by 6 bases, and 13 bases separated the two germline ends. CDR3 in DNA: TGTGCCTGGAGTAGGGCCCACGAGGCTGAAGCTTTCTTT. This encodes CAWSRAHEAEAFF.

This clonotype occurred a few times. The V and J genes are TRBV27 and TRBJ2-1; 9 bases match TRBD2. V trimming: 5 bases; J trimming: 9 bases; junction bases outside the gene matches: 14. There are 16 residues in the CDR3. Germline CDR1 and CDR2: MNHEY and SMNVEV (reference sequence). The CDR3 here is CASSPSRGTSHIEQFF. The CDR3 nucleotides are TGTGCCAGCAGTCCGAGCCGGGGGACTAGCCACATTGAGCAGTTCTTC.

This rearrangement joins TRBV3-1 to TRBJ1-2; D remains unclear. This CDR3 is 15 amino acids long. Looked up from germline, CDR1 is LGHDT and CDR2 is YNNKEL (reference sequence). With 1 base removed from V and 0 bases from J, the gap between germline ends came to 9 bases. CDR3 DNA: TGTGCCAGCAGCCAAGTTAATCCAGCTAACTATGGCTACACCTTC. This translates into CASSQVNPANYGYTF.

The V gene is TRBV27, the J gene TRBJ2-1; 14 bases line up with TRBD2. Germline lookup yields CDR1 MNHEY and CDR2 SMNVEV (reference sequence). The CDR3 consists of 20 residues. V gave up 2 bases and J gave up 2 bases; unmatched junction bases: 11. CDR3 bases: TGTGCCAGCAGTTTACCCGGGACTAGCGGGAGTTGGGGCCCCTACAATGAGCAGTTCTTC. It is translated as CASSLPGTSGSWGPYNEQFF.

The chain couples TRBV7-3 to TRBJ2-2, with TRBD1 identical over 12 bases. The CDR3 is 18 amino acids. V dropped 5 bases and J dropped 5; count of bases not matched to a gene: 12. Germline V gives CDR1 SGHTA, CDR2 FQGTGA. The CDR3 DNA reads TGTGCCAGCAGCCTTTTTGGGGGGACAGGGGGCCGAACCGGGGAGCTGTTTTTT. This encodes CASSLFGGTGGRTGELFF.

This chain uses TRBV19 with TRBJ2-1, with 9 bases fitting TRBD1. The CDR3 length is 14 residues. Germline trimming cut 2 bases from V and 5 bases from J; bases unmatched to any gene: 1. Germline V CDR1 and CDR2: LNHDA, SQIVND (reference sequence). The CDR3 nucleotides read TGTGCCAGTAGTATAAGGACAGGGGACAATGAGCAGTTCTTC. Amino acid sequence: CASSIRTGDNEQFF.

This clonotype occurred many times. The DNA of the CDR3 is TGTGCCAGTAGTATCACAAAGTATAATTCACCCCTCCACTTT. It codes for CASSITKYNSPLHF. The chain uses TRBV19 and TRBJ1-6; D remains unclear. Germline V gene sequence: CDR1 LNHDA, CDR2 SQIVND (reference sequence). Trimming pared 3 bases from V and 4 bases from J, leaving 7 bases between. This CDR3 comprises 14 residues.

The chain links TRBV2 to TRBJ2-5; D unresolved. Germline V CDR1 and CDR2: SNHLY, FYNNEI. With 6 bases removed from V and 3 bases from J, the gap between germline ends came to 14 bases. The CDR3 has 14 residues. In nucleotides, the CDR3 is TGTGCCAGCAGCGCTCTGACTGGTGAAGAGACCCAGTACTTC. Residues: CASSALTGEETQYF.

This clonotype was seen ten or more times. CDR3 DNA: TGCGCCAGCGTCAAGAACACTGAAGCTTTCTTT. The encoded protein is CASVKNTEAFF. The V and J genes are TRBV5-1 and TRBJ1-1, with D unresolved. In germline, CDR1 is SGHRS, CDR2 YFSETQ. CDR3 length equals 11 residues. Trimming removed 7 bases at V and 1 base at J, with 5 bases between. Filled out from reference TRBV5-1 and TRBJ1-1, the complete variable domain reads KAGVTQTPRYLIKTRGQQVTLSCSPISGHRSVSWYQQTPGQGLQFLFEYFSETQRNKGNFPGRFSGRQFSNSRSEMNVSTLELGDSALYLCASVKNTEAFFGQGTRLTVV.

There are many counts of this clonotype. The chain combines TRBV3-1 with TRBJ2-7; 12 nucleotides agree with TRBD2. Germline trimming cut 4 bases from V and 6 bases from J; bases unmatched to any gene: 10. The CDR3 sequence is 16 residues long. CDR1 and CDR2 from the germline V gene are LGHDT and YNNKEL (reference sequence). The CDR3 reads CASSRSTSGRFGEQYF. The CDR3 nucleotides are TGTGCCAGCAGCCGATCCACTAGCGGGAGGTTCGGCGAGCAGTACTTC.